The clone carrying this TCR beta chain was recorded a few times. Its antigen is as yet unknown. iRepertoire HTBI primers and Arm-PCR of CDR3 regions built TCR beta libraries. TCRdb fed the multiplex PCR reads into MiXCR, producing one record per CDR3 protein. The sample contains 400,000 to 550,000 distinct CDR3 sequences, 15% to 20% of which appear only once. This sample is drawn from a study of regulatory T cells in long-lasting Graves disease. The CDR3 is made up of 14 amino acids. CDR1 and CDR2 from the germline V gene are LNHNV and YYDKDF (reference sequence). The V end was cut by 3 bases, the J end by 7 bases, with 12 bases between. Study conclusions and caveats: There were preferences for TRBV28, TRBJ1-2 and TRBJ2-5 in persistent disease. The researchers studied only peripheral blood, not thyroid tissue.

As for time point: newly diagnosed GD, antithyroid drugs for less than 3 months. RNA extracted from PBMCs served as the sequencing template. The sample was also linked to a second study, of T cells in Graves' hyperthyroidism and ophthalmopathy. That paper adds: Each diagnosis drew on symptoms, thyroxine, TRAb, thyroid ultrasound and orbital computed tomography findings.

The material sequenced was peripheral blood mononuclear cells (PBMCs), taken at new diagnosis, from a patient treated with antithyroid drugs. This TCR was recovered from a woman aged 30 to 39 with Graves disease. This chain uses TRBV15 with TRBJ1-4; D is undetermined. The CDR3 reads CATSRAGSGEKLFF. The CDR3 region has the DNA TGTGCCACCAGCAGGGCGGGATCTGGTGAAAAACTGTTTTTT.